The present TCR beta chain was sequenced within a study of Graves' ophthalmopathy and Graves' hyperthyroidism. Amplification from RNA transcripts yielded the TCR beta CDR3 regions. HTBI primers were used in a first-round RT-PCR, which preceded a second-round multiplex PCR. TCRdb itself ran the multiplex PCR reads through MiXCR, one entry per CDR3 protein. Here the sample spans some 1.1 million distinct CDR3 sequences, about 36% being singletons. V was pared by 2 bases and J by 3 bases, with 13 bases between. Germline V gives CDR1 SNHLY, CDR2 FYNNEI. This CDR3 has 15 amino acids. This clonotype was seen many times.

The sequencing sample was made of peripheral blood or thyroid tissue (not recorded which). The chain uses TRBV2 and TRBJ2-5; tentative D call: TRBD2 (6 bases). The sequence was obtained from an adult man with Graves' hyperthyroidism. This chain's CDR3 is CASSEILGGKETQYF. CDR3 nucleotide sequence: TGTGCCAGCAGTGAAATATTGGGGGGAAAAGAGACCCAGTACTTC.